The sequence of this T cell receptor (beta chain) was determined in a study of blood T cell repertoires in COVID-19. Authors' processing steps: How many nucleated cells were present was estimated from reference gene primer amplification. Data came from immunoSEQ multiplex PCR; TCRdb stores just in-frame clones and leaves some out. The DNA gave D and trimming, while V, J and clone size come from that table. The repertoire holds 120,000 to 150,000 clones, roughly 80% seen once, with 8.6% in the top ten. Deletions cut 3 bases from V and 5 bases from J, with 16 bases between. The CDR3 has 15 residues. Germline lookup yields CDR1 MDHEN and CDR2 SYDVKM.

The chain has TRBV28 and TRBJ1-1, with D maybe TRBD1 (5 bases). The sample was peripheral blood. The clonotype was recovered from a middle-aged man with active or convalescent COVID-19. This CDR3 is CASSFRTAGGTEAFF. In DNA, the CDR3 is TGTGCCAGCAGTTTCCGGACGGCGGGGGGGACTGAAGCTTTCTTT.